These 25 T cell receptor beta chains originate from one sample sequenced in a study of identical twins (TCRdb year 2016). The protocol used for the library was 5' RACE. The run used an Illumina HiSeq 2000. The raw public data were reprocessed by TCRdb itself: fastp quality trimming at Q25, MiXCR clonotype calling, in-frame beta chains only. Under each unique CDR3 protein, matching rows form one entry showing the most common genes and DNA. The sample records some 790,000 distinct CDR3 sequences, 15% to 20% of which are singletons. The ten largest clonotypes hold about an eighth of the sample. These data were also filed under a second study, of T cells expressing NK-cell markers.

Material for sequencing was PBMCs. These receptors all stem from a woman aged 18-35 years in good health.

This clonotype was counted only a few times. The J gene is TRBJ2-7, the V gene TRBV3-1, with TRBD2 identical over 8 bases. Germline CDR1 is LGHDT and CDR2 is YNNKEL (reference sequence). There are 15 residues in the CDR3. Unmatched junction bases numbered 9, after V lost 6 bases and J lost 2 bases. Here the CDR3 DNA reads TGTGCCAGCAGTTTATCGGGGGGGACAACCTACGAGCAGTACTTC. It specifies CASSLSGGTTYEQYF.

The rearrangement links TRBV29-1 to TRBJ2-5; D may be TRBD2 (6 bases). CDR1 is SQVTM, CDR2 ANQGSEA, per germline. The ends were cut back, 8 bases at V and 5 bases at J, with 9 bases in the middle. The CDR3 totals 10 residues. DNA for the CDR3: TGCAGCTTTGGGGGGGAGACCCAGTACTTC. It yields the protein CSFGGETQYF.

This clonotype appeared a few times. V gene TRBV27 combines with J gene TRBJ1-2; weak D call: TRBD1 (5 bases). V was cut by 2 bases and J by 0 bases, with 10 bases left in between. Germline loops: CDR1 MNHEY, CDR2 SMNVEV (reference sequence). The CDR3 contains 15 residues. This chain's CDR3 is CASSLIGESNYGYTF. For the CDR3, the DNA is TGTGCCAGCAGTTTAATAGGGGAGTCTAACTATGGCTACACCTTC.

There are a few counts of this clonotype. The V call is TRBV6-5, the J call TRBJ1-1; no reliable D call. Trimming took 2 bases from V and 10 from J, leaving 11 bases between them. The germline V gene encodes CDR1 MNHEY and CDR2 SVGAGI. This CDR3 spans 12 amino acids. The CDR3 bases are TGTGCCAGCAGTTACCCCCTCCAACGAGCTTTCTTT. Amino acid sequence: CASSYPLQRAFF.

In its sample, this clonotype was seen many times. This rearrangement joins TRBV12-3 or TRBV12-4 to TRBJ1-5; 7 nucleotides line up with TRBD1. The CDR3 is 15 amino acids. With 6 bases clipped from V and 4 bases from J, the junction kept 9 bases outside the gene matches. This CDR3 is CASSQGGTGNQPQHF. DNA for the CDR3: TGTGCCAGCAGCCAGGGGGGTACTGGGAATCAGCCCCAGCATTTT.

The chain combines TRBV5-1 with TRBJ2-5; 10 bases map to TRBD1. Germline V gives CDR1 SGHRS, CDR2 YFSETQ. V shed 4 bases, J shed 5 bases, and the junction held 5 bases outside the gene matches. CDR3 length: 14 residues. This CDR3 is CASSGTGDSETQYF. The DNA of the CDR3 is TGCGCCAGCAGCGGGACAGGGGATTCCGAGACCCAGTACTTC.

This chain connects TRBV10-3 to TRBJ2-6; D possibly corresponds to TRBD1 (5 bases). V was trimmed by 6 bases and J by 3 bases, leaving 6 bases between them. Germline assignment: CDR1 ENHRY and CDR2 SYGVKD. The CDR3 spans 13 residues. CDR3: CAIRGVGANVLTF. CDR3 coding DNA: TGTGCCATCAGAGGGGTTGGGGCCAACGTCCTGACTTTC.

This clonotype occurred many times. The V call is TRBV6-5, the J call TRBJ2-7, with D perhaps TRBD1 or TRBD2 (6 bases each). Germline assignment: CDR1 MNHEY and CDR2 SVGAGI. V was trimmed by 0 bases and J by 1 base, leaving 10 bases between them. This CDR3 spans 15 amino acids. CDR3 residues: CASSYSGGRSYEQYF. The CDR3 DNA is TGTGCCAGCAGTTACTCAGGGGGGCGATCCTACGAGCAGTACTTC.

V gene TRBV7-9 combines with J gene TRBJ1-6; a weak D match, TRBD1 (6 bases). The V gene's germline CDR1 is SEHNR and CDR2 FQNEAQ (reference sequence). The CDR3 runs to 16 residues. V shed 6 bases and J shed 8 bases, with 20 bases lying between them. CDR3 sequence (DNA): TGTGCCAGCAGTCGCGCCAGGGGCACAATGGATTCACCCCTCCACTTT. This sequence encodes CASSRARGTMDSPLHF.

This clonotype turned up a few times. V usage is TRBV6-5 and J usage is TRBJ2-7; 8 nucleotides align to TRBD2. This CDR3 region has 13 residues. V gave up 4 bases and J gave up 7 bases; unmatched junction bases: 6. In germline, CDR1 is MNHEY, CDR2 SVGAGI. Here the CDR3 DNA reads TGTGCCAGCAGTTCAGCGGGGGTTTTAGAGCAGTACTTC. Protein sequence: CASSSAGVLEQYF.

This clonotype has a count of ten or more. The CDR3 region is CASSPLYTGELFF. The CDR3, as DNA: TGTGCCAGCAGTCCCCTTTACACCGGGGAGCTGTTTTTT. The chain uses TRBV12-3 or TRBV12-4 and TRBJ2-2; D unresolved. The CDR3 has 13 amino acids. The germline V and J ends were trimmed by 5 bases and 3 bases, with 7 bases remaining between them.

As DNA, the CDR3 is TGTGCTAGTGGTTTGGTCTTAGCGGGGGGTCCCACCACGAGCTCCTACAATGAGCAGTTCTTC. It codes for CASGLVLAGGPTTSSYNEQFF. The V and J genes are TRBV12-5 and TRBJ2-1, with 10 bases lining up with TRBD2. J was trimmed by 0 bases and V by 0 bases; bases with no gene match: 14. The CDR3 loop spans 21 amino acids. CDR1 and CDR2 (germline): LGHNT, FRNRAP.

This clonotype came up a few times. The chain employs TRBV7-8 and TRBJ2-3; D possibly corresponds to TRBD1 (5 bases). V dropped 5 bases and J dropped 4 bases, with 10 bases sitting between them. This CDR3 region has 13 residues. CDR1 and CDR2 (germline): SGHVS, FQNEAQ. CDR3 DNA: TGTGCCAGCAGCAGGCAGGGTCCAGATACGCAGTATTTT. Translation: CASSRQGPDTQYF.

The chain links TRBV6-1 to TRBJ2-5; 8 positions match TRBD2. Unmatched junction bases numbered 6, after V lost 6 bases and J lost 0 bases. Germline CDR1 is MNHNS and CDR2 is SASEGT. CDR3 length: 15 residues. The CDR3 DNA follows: TGTGCCAGCAGCCCTCATAGCGGGGACCAAGAGACCCAGTACTTC. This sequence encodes CASSPHSGDQETQYF.

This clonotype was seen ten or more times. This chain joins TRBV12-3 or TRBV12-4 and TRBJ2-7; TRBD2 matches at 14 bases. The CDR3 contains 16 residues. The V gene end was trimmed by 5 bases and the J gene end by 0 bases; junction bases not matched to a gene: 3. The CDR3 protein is CASSGTSGGPSYEQYF. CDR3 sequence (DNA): TGTGCCAGCAGTGGGACTAGCGGGGGACCCTCCTACGAGCAGTACTTC.

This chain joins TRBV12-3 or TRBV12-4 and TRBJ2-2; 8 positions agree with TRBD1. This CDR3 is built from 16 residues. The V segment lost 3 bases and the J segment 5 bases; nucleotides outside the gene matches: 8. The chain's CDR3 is CASSLWAGGGTGELFF. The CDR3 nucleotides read TGTGCCAGCAGTTTGTGGGCAGGGGGCGGAACCGGGGAGCTGTTTTTT.

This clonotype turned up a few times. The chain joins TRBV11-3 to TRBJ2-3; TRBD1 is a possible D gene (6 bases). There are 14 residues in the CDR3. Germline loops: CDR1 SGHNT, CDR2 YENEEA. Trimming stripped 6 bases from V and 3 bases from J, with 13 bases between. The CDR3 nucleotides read TGTGCCAGCAGTTTTCAGGGGAAGACAGATACGCAGTATTTT. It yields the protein CASSFQGKTDTQYF.

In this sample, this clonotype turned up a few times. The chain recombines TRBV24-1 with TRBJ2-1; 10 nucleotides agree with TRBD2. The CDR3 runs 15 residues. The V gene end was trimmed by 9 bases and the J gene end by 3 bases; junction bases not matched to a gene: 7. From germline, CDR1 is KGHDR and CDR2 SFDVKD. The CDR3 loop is CATAESGRVYNEQFF. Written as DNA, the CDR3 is TGTGCCACCGCTGAAAGCGGGAGGGTCTACAATGAGCAGTTCTTC.

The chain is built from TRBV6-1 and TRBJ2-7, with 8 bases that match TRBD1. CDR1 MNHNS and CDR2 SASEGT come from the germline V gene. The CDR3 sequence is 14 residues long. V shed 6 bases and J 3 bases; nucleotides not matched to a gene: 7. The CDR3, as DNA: TGTGCCAGCAGCAGGACAGGGTCTTTCTACGAGCAGTACTTC. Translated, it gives CASSRTGSFYEQYF.

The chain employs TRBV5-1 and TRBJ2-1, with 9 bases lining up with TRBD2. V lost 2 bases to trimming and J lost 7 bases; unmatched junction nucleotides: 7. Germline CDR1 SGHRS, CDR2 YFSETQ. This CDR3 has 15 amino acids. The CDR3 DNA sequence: TGCGCCAGCAGCTTCCGTAGCGGGAGTTCGAATGAGCAGTTCTTC. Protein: CASSFRSGSSNEQFF.

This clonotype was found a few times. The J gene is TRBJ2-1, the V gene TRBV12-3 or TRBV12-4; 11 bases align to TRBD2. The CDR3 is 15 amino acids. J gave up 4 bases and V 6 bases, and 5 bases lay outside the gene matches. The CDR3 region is CASRTLAGGYNEQFF. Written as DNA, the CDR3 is TGTGCCAGCAGAACCCTAGCGGGGGGTTACAATGAGCAGTTCTTC.

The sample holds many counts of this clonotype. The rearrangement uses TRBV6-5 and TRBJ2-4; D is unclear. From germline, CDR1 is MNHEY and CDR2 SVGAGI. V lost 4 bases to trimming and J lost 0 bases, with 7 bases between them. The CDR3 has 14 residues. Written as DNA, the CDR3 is TGTGCCAGCAGTTCGTCGCTAGCCAAAAACATTCAGTACTTC. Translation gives CASSSSLAKNIQYF.

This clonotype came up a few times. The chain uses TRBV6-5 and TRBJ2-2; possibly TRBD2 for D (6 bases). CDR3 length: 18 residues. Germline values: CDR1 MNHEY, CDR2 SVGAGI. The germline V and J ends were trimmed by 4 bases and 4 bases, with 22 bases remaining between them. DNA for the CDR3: TGTGCCAGCAGTTTAAGTCGCGGGGCCAGGGTAACCACCGGGGAGCTGTTTTTT. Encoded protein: CASSLSRGARVTTGELFF.

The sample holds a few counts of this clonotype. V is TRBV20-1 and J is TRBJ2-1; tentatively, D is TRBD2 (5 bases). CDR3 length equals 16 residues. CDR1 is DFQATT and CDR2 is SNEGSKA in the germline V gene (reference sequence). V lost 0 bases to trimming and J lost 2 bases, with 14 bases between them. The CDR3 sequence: CSARDPRGPAYNEQFF. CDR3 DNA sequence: TGCAGTGCTAGAGATCCTCGCGGGCCCGCCTACAATGAGCAGTTCTTC.

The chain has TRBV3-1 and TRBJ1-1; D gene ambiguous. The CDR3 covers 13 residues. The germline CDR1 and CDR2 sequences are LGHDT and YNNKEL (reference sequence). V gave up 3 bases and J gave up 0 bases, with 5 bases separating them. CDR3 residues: CASSQRMNTEAFF. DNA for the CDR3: TGTGCCAGCAGCCAGCGGATGAACACTGAAGCTTTCTTT.